This T cell receptor (beta chain) derives from a study of early stage breast cancer tumors. Looking at the study overall: The ER+/PR+/HER2- tumors included 7 or 8 ductal and four lobular carcinomas. General study results and limits: Enriched TCRB sequences shared across patients were mostly commonly generated sequences. Comparing each tissue with blood distinguished tumor from normal in most of the 16 patients. Compared with adjacent normal breast, tumors showed about 2.4-fold denser, more clonal T cells.

As concerns this clone: The antigen remains unidentified.

CDR3 length: 16 residues. With 1 base removed from V and 0 bases from J, the gap between germline ends came to 9 bases. Germline V gene sequence: CDR1 SGHTA, CDR2 FQGNSA. Repertoires were generated with immunoSEQ multiplex PCR, while TCRdb's copy carries only in-frame clones and drops some. Among roughly 30,000 clones listed, approximately 54% were seen once. The chain joins TRBV7-2 to TRBJ2-2; D not resolved. The material sequenced was breast tumor tissue. The receptor was isolated from a person between 45 and 65 years old with breast cancer. The CDR3 bases are TGTGCCAGCAGCTTAGATCTGTGGGCGAACACCGGGGAGCTGTTTTTT. It translates to CASSLDLWANTGELFF.